The T cell receptor beta chain described here comes from a study of T cells in Graves' hyperthyroidism and ophthalmopathy. Study information: Peripheral blood was drawn at first diagnosis, prior to all treatment. Regarding the study as a whole: Ophthalmopathy and stable hyperthyroidism were told apart by a 13 V-J model.

The CDR3 totals 13 residues. V trimming: 7 bases; J trimming: 7 bases; junction bases outside the gene matches: 1. Germline CDR1 MDHEN, CDR2 SYDVKM. Regarding this clonotype: Antigen unknown.

What was amplified from RNA transcripts were TCR beta CDR3 regions. During a first-round RT-PCR of the TCR CDR3, the HTBI primer set was used. MiXCR was run by TCRdb on the multiplex PCR reads, yielding one entry per CDR3 protein. The sample lists about 640,000 distinct CDR3 sequences, 20% to 25% occurring once. Sequencing input: blood. The chain carries TRBV28 and TRBJ2-2; 12 bases are shared with TRBD2. This TCR was recovered from a man between 25 and 39 years old with Graves' ophthalmopathy. The CDR3 nucleotides read TGTGCCAGCAAGGGACTAGCGGGCGGGGAGCTGTTTTTT. Translated: CASKGLAGGELFF. Complete variable domain (other parts from reference TRBV28 and TRBJ2-2): DVKVTQSSRYLVKRTGEKVFLECVQDMDHENMFWYRQDPGLGLRLIYFSYDVKMKEKGDIPEGYSVSREKKERFSLILESASTNQTSMYLCASKGLAGGELFFGEGSRLTVL.